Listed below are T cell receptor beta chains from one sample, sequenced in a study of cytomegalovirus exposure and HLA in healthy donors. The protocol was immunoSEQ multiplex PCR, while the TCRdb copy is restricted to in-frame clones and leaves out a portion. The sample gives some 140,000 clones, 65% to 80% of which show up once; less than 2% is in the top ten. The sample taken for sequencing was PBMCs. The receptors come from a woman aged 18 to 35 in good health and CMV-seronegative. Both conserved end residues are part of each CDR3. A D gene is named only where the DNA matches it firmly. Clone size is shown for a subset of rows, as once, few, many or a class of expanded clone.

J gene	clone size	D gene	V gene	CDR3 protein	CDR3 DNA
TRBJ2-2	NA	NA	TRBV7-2	CASSLTGMNTGELFF	TGTGCCAGCAGCTTAACAGGGATGAACACCGGGGAGCTGTTTTTT
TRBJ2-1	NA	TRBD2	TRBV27	CASSLIGGSEQFF	TGTGCCAGCAGTTTAATCGGCGGGAGTGAGCAGTTCTTC
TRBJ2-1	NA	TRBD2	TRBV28	CASSPPPSGSENEQFF	TGTGCCAGCAGTCCCCCCCCTAGCGGGAGTGAGAATGAGCAGTTCTTC
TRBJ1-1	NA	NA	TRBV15	CATSRGRNTEAFF	TGTGCCACCAGCAGAGGGAGGAACACTGAAGCTTTCTTT
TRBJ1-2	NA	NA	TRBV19	CASSLGGEGRGYTF	TGTGCCAGTAGTTTAGGCGGAGAAGGCCGGGGCTACACCTTC
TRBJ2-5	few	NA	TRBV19	CASSIVAGETQYF	TGTGCCAGTAGTATAGTCGCGGGAGAGACCCAGTACTTC
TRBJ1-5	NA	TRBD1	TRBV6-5	CASSRGTENQPQHF	TGTGCCAGCAGTCGTGGGACAGAGAATCAGCCCCAGCATTTT
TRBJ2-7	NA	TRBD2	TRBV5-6	CASSSRTSGRAPEQYF	TGTGCCAGCAGCTCGAGGACTAGCGGGAGGGCTCCCGAGCAGTACTTC
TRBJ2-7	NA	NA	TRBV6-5	CASSYTTPGEQYF	TGTGCCAGCAGTTACACCACCCCGGGGGAGCAGTACTTC
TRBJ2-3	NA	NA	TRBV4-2	CASSQQGGLGTDTQYF	TGTGCCAGCAGCCAACAGGGGGGCCTTGGCACAGATACGCAGTATTTT
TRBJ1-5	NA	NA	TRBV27	CASSYGGALSNQPQHF	TGTGCCAGCAGTTACGGGGGGGCTTTGAGCAATCAGCCCCAGCATTTT
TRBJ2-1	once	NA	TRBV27	CASSILGNEQFF	TGTGCCAGCAGTATCCTCGGGAATGAGCAGTTCTTC
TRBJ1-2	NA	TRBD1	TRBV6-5	CASSPRDRVISGYTF	TGTGCCAGCAGCCCCCGGGACAGGGTAATTTCGGGCTACACCTTC
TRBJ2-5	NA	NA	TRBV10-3	CAISRVGQGETQYF	TGTGCCATCAGTCGCGTCGGGCAGGGAGAGACCCAGTACTTC
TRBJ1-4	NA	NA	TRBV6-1	CASSERGGREEKLFF	TGTGCCAGCAGTGAGCGTGGAGGAAGGGAGGAAAAACTGTTTTTT
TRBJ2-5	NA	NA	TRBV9	CASSKGLSNQETQYF	TGTGCCAGCAGCAAAGGACTAAGTAACCAAGAGACCCAGTACTTC
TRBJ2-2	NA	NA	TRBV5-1	CASSSTENTGELFF	TGCGCCAGCAGCTCCACTGAGAACACCGGGGAGCTGTTTTTT
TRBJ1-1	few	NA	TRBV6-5	CASSQRAVVGTEAFF	TGTGCCAGCAGTCAGCGGGCGGTTGTGGGAACTGAAGCTTTCTTT
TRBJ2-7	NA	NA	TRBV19	CASSRDTSSYEQYF	TGTGCCAGTAGTAGAGATACAAGCTCCTACGAGCAGTACTTC
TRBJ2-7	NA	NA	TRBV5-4	CASRIGGQSSYEQYF	TGTGCCAGCAGGATCGGCGGGCAGAGCTCCTACGAGCAGTACTTC
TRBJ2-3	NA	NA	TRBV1	CTSSQGQAGTVTDTQYF	TGCACCAGCAGCCAAGGACAGGCCGGGACAGTCACAGATACGCAGTATTTT
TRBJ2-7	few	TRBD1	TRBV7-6	CASSLPGQGRSEQYF	TGTGCCAGCAGCCTCCCGGGACAGGGACGTAGCGAGCAGTACTTC
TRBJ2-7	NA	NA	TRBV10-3	CAISDSDRPYYEQYF	TGTGCCATCAGTGACTCTGACAGGCCCTACTACGAGCAGTACTTC
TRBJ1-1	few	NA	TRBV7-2	CASSLAIVRTEAFF	TGTGCCAGCAGCTTAGCAATCGTCAGGACTGAAGCTTTCTTT
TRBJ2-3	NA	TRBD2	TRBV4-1	CASSQEQAGGRDDTQYF	TGCGCCAGCAGCCAAGAACAAGCGGGAGGGAGGGACGATACGCAGTATTTT
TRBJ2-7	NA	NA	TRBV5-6	CASSLGGVASYEQYF	TGTGCCAGCAGCTTAGGCGGGGTTGCCTCCTACGAGCAGTACTTC
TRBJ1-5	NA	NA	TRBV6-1	CASSEFGQGNQPQHF	TGTGCCAGCAGTGAGTTCGGACAAGGCAATCAGCCCCAGCATTTT
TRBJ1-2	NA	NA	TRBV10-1	CASSESSGKDGYTF	TGCGCCAGCAGTGAGTCCTCAGGGAAGGATGGCTACACCTTC
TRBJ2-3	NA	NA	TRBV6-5	CASSYSFEASTDTQYF	TGTGCCAGCAGTTATAGTTTTGAAGCTAGCACAGATACGCAGTATTTT
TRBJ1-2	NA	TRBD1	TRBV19	CAGSGTGGAGGYTF	TGTGCCGGGAGCGGGACAGGGGGCGCAGGGGGCTACACCTTC
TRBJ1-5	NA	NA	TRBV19	CASSINRPGDQPQHF	TGTGCCAGTAGTATAAATAGGCCAGGGGATCAGCCCCAGCATTTT
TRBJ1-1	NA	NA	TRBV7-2	CASSLQQAMNTEAFF	TGTGCCAGCAGCTTGCAACAGGCAATGAACACTGAAGCTTTCTTT